The 6 T cell receptor beta chains in this list originate from one sample, sequenced in a study of post-analysis software for immune sequencing data. The study's findings and limits: The five TRBV segments detected at higher frequency in patients than in controls included TRBV5-6, TRBV5-1 and TRBV20-1.

The antigens for these receptors are not known. Sequencing libraries made from TCR beta cDNA carried unique molecular identifiers. One entry per CDR3 protein results from TCRdb running MiXCR on the PCR reads. The table includes a few hundred thousand distinct CDR3 sequences, 35% to 40% detected once. Sample: blood. Receptors originate from a girl between 10 and 17 years old with multiple sclerosis.

The chain uses TRBV4-2 and TRBJ2-1; tentatively, D is TRBD2 (6 bases). In germline, CDR1 is LGHNA, CDR2 YNFKEQ. V was cut by 5 bases and J by 0 bases, with 14 bases left in between. This CDR3 comprises 16 residues. The CDR3 nucleotides read TGTGCCAGCAGCGACGGGGACTTCAGCTCCTACAATGAGCAGTTCTTC. As protein: CASSDGDFSSYNEQFF.

This chain uses TRBV3-1 with TRBJ2-5, with 8 bases identical to TRBD1. This CDR3 contains 17 residues. The germline CDR1 and CDR2 sequences are LGHDT and YNNKEL (reference sequence). Losses at the gene ends were 0 bases for V and 5 bases for J; bases not matched to a gene: 11. The CDR3 reads CASSQDHQGALGETQYF. CDR3 bases: TGTGCCAGCAGCCAAGATCACCAGGGGGCATTGGGGGAGACCCAGTACTTC.

The J gene is TRBJ2-5, the V gene TRBV29-1; no reliable D call. The CDR3 runs 11 residues. The germline V and J ends were trimmed by 4 bases and 7 bases, with 10 bases remaining between them. Germline loops: CDR1 SQVTM, CDR2 ANQGSEA. CDR3 loop: CSVGPDGTQYF. The CDR3 DNA reads TGCAGCGTTGGGCCGGACGGGACCCAGTACTTC.

The gene calls are TRBV29-1 and TRBJ1-1; tentatively, D is TRBD1 (5 bases). V lost 4 bases and J lost 6, with 12 bases in between. Looked up from germline, CDR1 is SQVTM and CDR2 is ANQGSEA. This CDR3 region has 12 residues. CDR3 region: CSVAGANAEAFF. The CDR3 bases are TGCAGCGTTGCCGGGGCCAACGCTGAAGCTTTCTTT.

At least ten counts were recorded for this clonotype. V and J are TRBV29-1 and TRBJ2-1, with 8 bases that match TRBD2. Germline CDR1 and CDR2: SQVTM and ANQGSEA. The V gene end was trimmed by 6 bases and the J gene end by 0 bases; junction bases not matched to a gene: 10. The CDR3 runs 16 residues. CDR3 sequence (DNA): TGCAGCGTCGAGGGGAGGGCGGGAGGCTCCTACAATGAGCAGTTCTTC. Translating it yields CSVEGRAGGSYNEQFF.

This clonotype was seen a single time. This rearrangement joins TRBV7-3 to TRBJ1-2; weak D call: TRBD1 (5 bases). CDR1 is SGHTA and CDR2 is FQGTGA in the germline V gene. V was clipped by 0 bases and J by 6 bases, with 23 bases between them. CDR3 size: 18 residues. In DNA form, the CDR3 reads TGTGCCAGCAGCTTAACGTTCCCCCGGGACGGGCTACCCCATGGCTACACCTTC. Its protein is CASSLTFPRDGLPHGYTF.